This is a list of T cell receptor beta chains from one sample in a study of neoadjuvant anti-PD-1 for oral cavity cancer. The assay was immunoSEQ multiplex PCR, and TCRdb's table has in-frame clones only and misses some. The sample lists approximately 74,000 clones; around 80% were seen once. Here the sequenced sample was PBMCs, taken before nivolumab (anti-PD-1) treatment. Source of these receptors: a person aged 40 to 85 with oral cavity squamous cell carcinoma. The CDR3 runs from the conserved cysteine through the conserved F or W. Fields, in order: clone size, J gene, D gene, V gene, CDR3 DNA, CDR3 protein. The D gene is left open where the match is weak. Rows give clone size only sometimes, using once, few, many, or a class for an expanded clone.

>.|TRBJ2-1|TRBD1|TRBV5-1
TGCGCCAGCAGCTTGGAAGCCGGGACTGTGGACAGGGTCTTC
CASSLEAGTVDRVF
>.|TRBJ2-3|TRBD2|TRBV7-2
TGTGCCAGCAGCTTAGCTGGACTAGCGGGAGGGAGAGATACGCAGTATTTT
CASSLAGLAGGRDTQYF
>.|TRBJ1-3|.|TRBV6-1
TGTGCCAGCAGTGAAGACCTCCCCGGAAACACCATATATTTT
CASSEDLPGNTIYF
>.|TRBJ2-7|TRBD1|TRBV30
TGTGCCTGGAGTATCACAGGGGGCTACTACGAGCAGTACTTC
CAWSITGGYYEQYF
>few|TRBJ1-3|.|TRBV5-4
TGTGCCAGCAGCCGACAGCACTCTGGAAACACCATATATTTT
CASSRQHSGNTIYF
>few|TRBJ2-1|TRBD1|TRBV9
TGTGCCAGCAGCGTAGTAGGACAGGGTGGCGATGAGCAGTTCTTC
CASSVVGQGGDEQFF
>.|TRBJ2-3|.|TRBV6-1
TGTGCCAGCAGTGAAGCCCCACCGGGAGCAGATACGCAGTATTTT
CASSEAPPGADTQYF
>few|TRBJ2-7|.|TRBV10-3
TGTGCCATCAGTGACGGGGGTGAGCAGTACTTC
CAISDGGEQYF
>.|TRBJ2-3|.|TRBV9
TGTGCCAGCAGCGAGGTGGGGCTTAGCACAGATACGCAGTATTTT
CASSEVGLSTDTQYF
>once|TRBJ1-4|.|TRBV29-1
TGCAGCGTTAGTACAGGGAGGGGTGAAAAACTGTTTTTT
CSVSTGRGEKLFF
>.|TRBJ2-1|.|TRBV6-1
TGTGCCAGCAGTCAAGCTAGGGGTTTAACGGGCAATGAGCAGTTCTTC
CASSQARGLTGNEQFF
>.|TRBJ2-7|TRBD1|TRBV7-8
TGTGCCAGCAGCTTCATAGGGGGCGACTACGAGCAGTACTTC
CASSFIGGDYEQYF
>.|TRBJ1-1|.|TRBV9
TGTGCCAGCAGCGTAGGAGGGGATGGGACTGAAGCTTTCTTT
CASSVGGDGTEAFF
>.|TRBJ2-3|TRBD2|TRBV6-1
TGTGCCAGCAGTGAAGCGAGGGCTAGCGGTCGACTAAGGGGAGATACGCAGTATTTT
CASSEARASGRLRGDTQYF
>.|TRBJ2-5|.|TRBV10-1
TGCGCCAGCAGTGAGTCCATGGAGACCCAGTACTTC
CASSESMETQYF
>.|TRBJ2-2|TRBD1|TRBV6-6
TGTGCCAGCGGGTCCGGGACAGCGAACACCGGGGAGCTGTTTTTT
CASGSGTANTGELFF